The clone carrying this T cell receptor (beta chain) was observed at least ten times. The antigen is not known. Germline loops: CDR1 DFQATT, CDR2 SNEGSKA (reference sequence). V was pared by 7 bases and J by 2 bases, with 11 bases between. CDR3 length equals 12 residues. Unique molecular identifiers were built into the TCRbeta library. TCRdb re-derived calls from the PCR reads in MiXCR, one entry per CDR3 protein. Among fewer than 550,000 distinct CDR3 sequences, approximately 10% were seen once, and the ten largest hold about 15%. The sample comes from a study of T-cell reconstitution after alpha-beta-depleted transplantation in children. Points from the study as a whole: As was reported, about two months after transplant, alpha-beta T cells came from several hundred expanded graft clones.

Material: PBMCs, mostly from graft donor cells, obtained 180 days after TCRalphabeta/CD19-depleted stem cell transplant. This chain links TRBV20-1 with TRBJ2-5; a possible D gene is TRBD1 (6 bases). This TCR came from a female patient between 2 and 15 years old who had a stem cell transplant for aplastic anemia, so the T cells may come from the graft donor. CDR3 DNA: TGCAGTGGCCGGCAGGGGCAAGAGACCCAGTACTTC. It encodes CSGRQGQETQYF.